This T cell receptor beta chain was recorded in a study of cytomegalovirus exposure and HLA in healthy donors. Study outcomes and limitations: One cluster of highly shared sequence variants probably arose as a sequencing artifact. Several of the most significant clusters appeared linked to common viral pathogens, based on a later analysis. Later findings reportedly placed an Asian-associated ancestry cluster below the approximately 670-donor mean for N-insertions. According to a later analysis, most TCR beta chains associated with CMV appeared HLA-restricted.

PCR amplification relied on 60 Vbeta primers (plus 13 Jbeta primers). Generated by immunoSEQ multiplex PCR, the TCRdb table keeps only in-frame clones and is missing some. The sample includes about 160,000 clones, approximately 80% of them seen just once. Of note for this clone: Its specificity is unknown.

CDR1 SGHNT and CDR2 YENEEA come from the germline V gene. This CDR3 has 18 residues. Germline trimming cut 4 bases from V and 7 bases from J; bases unmatched to any gene: 20. Sequenced sample: PBMCs. J is TRBJ2-3 and V is TRBV11-3, with TRBD2 matching over 7 bases. The sequence was obtained from a man aged 50 or older in good health and CMV-seropositive. CDR3 region: CASSSSPTSGTKGHTQYF. The CDR3 DNA reads TGTGCCAGCAGCTCCTCTCCGACCTCCGGGACTAAAGGTCATACGCAGTATTTT.